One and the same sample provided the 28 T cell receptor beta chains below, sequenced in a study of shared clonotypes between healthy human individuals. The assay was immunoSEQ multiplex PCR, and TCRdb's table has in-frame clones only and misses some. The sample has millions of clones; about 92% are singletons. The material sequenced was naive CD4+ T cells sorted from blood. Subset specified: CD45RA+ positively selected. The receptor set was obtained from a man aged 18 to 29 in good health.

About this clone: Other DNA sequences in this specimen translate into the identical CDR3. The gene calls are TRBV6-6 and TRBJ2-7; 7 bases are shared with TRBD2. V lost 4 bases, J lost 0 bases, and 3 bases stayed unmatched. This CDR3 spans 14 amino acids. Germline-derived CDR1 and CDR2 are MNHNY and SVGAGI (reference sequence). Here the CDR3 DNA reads TGTGCCAGCAGTTGGGGCGGGAGCTCCTACGAGCAGTACTTC. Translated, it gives CASSWGGSSYEQYF.

The CDR3 reads CASSLVGLAKNIQYF. CDR3 coding DNA: TGTGCCAGCAGCTTGGTCGGGTTAGCCAAAAACATTCAGTACTTC. This chain joins TRBV5-6 and TRBJ2-4; D not resolved. The ends were cut back, 0 bases at V and 0 bases at J, with 7 bases in the middle. Germline-derived CDR1 and CDR2 are SGHDT and YYEEEE. The CDR3 runs to 15 residues.

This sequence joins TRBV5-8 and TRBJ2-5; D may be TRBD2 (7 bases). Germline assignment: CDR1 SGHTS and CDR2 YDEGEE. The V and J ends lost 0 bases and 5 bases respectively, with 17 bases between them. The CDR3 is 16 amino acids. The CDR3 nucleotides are TGTGCCAGCAGCTTGGCCTGGGGGGGCGTCGGCGAGACCCAGTACTTC. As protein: CASSLAWGGVGETQYF.

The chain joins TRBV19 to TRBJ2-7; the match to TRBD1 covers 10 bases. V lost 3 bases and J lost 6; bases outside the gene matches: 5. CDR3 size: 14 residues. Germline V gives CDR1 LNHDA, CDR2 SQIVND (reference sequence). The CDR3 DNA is TGTGCCAGTAGTATCACAGGGACAGGGGTCGAGCAGTACTTC. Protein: CASSITGTGVEQYF.

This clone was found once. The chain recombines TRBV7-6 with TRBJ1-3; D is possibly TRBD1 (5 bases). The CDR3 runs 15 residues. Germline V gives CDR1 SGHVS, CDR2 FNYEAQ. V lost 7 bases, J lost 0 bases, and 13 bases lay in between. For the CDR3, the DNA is TGTGCCAGCACGCGGGGAGGGGACTCTGGAAACACCATATATTTT. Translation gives CASTRGGDSGNTIYF.

The CDR3 DNA follows: TGTGCCAGCAGTTCACCCGGGACAGGGGGCGGTGGCTACACCTTC. Amino acid sequence: CASSSPGTGGGGYTF. The chain is built from TRBV28 and TRBJ1-2, with TRBD1 identical over 12 bases. J gave up 7 bases and V 4 bases, and 7 bases lay outside the gene matches. This CDR3 is 15 amino acids long. Germline V gene data show CDR1 as MDHEN and CDR2 as SYDVKM.

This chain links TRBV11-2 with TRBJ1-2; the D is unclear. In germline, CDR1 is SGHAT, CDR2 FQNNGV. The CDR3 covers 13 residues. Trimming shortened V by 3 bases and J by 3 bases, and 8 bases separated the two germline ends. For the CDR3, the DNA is TGTGCCAGCAGCTTGTCCGTGGACTATGGCTACACCTTC. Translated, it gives CASSLSVDYGYTF. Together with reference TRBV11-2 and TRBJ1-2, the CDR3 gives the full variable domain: EAGVAQSPRYKIIEKRQSVAFWCNPISGHATLYWYQQILGQGPKLLIQFQNNGVVDDSQLPKDRFSAERLKGVDSTLKIQPAKLEDSAVYLCASSLSVDYGYTFGSGTRLTVV.

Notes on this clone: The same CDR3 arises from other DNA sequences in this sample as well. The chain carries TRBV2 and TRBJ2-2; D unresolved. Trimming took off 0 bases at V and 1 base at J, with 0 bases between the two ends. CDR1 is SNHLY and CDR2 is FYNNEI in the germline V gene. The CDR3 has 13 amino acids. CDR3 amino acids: CASSEANTGELFF. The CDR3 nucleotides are TGTGCCAGCAGTGAAGCGAACACCGGGGAGCTGTTTTTT.

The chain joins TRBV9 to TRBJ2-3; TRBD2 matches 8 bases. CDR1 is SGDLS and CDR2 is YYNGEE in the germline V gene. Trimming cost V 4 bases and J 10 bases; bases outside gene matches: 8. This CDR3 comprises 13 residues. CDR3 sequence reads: CASSSGGGPPQYF. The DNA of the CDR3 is TGTGCCAGCAGCTCCGGGGGGGGGCCTCCGCAGTATTTT.

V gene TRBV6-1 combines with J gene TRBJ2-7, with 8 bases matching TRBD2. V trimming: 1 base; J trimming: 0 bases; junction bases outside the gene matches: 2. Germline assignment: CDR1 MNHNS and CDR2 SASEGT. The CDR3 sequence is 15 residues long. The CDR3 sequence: CASSEVLAASYEQYF. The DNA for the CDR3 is TGTGCCAGCAGTGAAGTACTAGCGGCCTCCTACGAGCAGTACTTC.

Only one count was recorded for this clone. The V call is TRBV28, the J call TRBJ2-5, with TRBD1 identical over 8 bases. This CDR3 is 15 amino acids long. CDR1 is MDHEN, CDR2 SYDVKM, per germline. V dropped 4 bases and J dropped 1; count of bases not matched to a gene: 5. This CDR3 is CASSSRGPVQETQYF. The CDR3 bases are TGTGCCAGCAGTTCCAGGGGGCCAGTCCAAGAGACCCAGTACTTC.

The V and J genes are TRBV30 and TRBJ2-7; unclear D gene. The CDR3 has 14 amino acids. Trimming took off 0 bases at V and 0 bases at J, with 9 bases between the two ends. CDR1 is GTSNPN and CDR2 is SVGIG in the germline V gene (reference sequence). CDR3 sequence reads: CAWSVRALSYEQYF. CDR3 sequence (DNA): TGTGCCTGGAGTGTACGGGCACTCTCCTACGAGCAGTACTTC.

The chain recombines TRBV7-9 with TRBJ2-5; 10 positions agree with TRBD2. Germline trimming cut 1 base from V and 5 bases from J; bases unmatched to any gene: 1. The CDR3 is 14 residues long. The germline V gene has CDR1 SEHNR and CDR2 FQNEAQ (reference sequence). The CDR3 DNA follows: TGTGCCAGCAGCTTAGGGGGACTAGCGGAGACCCAGTACTTC. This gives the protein CASSLGGLAETQYF.

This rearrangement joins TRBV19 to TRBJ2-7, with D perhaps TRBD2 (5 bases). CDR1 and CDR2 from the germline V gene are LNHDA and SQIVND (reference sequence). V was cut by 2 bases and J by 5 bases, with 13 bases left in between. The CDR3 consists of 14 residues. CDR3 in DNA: TGTGCCAGTAGTATATTGGCGGGTTACCACGAGCAGTACTTC. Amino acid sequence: CASSILAGYHEQYF. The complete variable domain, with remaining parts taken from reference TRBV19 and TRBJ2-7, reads DGGITQSPKYLFRKEGQNVTLSCEQNLNHDAMYWYRQDPGQGLRLIYYSQIVNDFQKGDIAEGYSVSREKKESFPLTVTSAQKNPTAFYLCASSILAGYHEQYFGPGTRLTVT.

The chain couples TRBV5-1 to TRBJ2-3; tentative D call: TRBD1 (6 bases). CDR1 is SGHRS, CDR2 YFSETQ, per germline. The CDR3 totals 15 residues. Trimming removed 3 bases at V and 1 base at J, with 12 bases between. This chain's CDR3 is CASSSRGRGTDTQYF. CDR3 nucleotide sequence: TGCGCCAGCAGCTCCAGGGGTAGGGGCACAGATACGCAGTATTTT.

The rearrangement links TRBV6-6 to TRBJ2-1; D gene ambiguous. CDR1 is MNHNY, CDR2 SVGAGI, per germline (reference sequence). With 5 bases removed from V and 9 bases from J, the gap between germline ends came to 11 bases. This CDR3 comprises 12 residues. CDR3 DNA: TGTGCCAGCAGTGGCTCGGGCAGTGAGCAGTTCTTC. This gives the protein CASSGSGSEQFF.

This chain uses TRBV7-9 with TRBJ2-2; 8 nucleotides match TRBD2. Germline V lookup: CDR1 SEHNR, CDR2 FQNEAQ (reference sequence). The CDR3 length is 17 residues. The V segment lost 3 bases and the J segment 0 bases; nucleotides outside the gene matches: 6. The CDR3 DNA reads TGTGCCAGCAGCTTGAGGACTAGCCGGGCGAACACCGGGGAGCTGTTTTTT. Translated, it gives CASSLRTSRANTGELFF.

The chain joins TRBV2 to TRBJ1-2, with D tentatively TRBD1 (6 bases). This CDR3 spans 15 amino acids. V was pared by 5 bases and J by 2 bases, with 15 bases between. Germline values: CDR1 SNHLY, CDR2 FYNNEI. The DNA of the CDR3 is TGTGCCAGCAGTCCAGAGACAGGCCTAAACTATGGCTACACCTTC. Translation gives CASSPETGLNYGYTF.

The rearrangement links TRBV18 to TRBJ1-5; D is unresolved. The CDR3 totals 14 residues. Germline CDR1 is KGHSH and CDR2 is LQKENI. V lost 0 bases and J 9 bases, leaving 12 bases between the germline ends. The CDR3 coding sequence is TGTGCCAGCTCACCACCGGGAACCACACCGCCCCAGCATTTT. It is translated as CASSPPGTTPPQHF.

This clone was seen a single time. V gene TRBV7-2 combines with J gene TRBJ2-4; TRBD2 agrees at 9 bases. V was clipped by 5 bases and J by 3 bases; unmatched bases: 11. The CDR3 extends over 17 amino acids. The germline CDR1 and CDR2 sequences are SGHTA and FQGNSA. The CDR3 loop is CASSPKGREGVKNIQYF. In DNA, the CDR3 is TGTGCCAGCAGCCCGAAGGGGCGGGAGGGTGTCAAAAACATTCAGTACTTC. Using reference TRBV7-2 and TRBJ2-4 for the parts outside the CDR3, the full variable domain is GAGVSQSPSNKVTEKGKDVELRCDPISGHTALYWYRQSLGQGLEFLIYFQGNSAPDKSGLPSDRFSAERTGGSVSTLTIQRTQQEDSAVYLCASSPKGREGVKNIQYFGAGTRLSVL.

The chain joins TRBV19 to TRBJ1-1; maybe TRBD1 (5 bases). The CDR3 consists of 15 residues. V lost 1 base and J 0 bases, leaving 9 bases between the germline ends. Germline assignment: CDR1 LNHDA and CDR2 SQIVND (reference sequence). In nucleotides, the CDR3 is TGTGCCAGTAGTATAGCCGACAGCATGAACACTGAAGCTTTCTTT. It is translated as CASSIADSMNTEAFF.

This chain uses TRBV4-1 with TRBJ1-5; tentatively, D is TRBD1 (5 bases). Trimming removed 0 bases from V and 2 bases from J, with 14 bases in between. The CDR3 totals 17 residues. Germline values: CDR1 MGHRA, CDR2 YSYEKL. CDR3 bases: TGCGCCAGCAGCCAAGATTGGGGCGGAGCTGGCAATCAGCCCCAGCATTTT. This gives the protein CASSQDWGGAGNQPQHF.

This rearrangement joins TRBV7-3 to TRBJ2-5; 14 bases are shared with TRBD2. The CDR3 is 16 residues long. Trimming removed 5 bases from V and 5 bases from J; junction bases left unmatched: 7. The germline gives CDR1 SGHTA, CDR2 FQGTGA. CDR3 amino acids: CASSNGLAGGLETQYF. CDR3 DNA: TGTGCCAGCAGCAACGGACTAGCGGGGGGATTGGAGACCCAGTACTTC.

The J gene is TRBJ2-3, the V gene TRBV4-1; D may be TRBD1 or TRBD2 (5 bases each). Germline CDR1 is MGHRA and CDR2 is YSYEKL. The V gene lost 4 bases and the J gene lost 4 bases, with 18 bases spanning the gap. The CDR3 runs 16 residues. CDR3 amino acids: CASSPTSSRAPDTQYF. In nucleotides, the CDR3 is TGCGCCAGCAGCCCAACCTCTAGCAGGGCACCAGATACGCAGTATTTT.

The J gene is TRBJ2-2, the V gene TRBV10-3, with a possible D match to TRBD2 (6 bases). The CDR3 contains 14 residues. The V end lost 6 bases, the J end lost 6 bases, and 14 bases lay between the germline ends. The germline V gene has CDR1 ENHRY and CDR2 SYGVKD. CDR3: CAIRSPGDAGELFF. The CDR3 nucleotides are TGTGCCATCAGATCCCCGGGAGACGCCGGGGAGCTGTTTTTT.

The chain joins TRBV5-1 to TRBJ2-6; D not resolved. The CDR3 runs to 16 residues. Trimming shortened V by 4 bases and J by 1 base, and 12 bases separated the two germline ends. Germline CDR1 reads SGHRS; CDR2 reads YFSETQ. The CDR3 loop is CASSPRPGSGANVLTF. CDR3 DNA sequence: TGCGCCAGCAGCCCAAGACCTGGATCTGGGGCCAACGTCCTGACTTTC.

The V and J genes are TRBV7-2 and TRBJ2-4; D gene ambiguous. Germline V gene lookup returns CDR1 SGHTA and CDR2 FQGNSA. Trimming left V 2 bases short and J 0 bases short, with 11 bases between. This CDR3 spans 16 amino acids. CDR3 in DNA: TGTGCCAGCAGCTTATCCTGGGGATCAGCCAAAAACATTCAGTACTTC. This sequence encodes CASSLSWGSAKNIQYF.

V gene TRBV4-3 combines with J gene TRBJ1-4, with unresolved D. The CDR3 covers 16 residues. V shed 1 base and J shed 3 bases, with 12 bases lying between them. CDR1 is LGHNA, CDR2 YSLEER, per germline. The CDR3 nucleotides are TGCGCCAGCAGCCAAGCGGTTGGGATGCCTAATGAAAAACTGTTTTTT. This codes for CASSQAVGMPNEKLFF.